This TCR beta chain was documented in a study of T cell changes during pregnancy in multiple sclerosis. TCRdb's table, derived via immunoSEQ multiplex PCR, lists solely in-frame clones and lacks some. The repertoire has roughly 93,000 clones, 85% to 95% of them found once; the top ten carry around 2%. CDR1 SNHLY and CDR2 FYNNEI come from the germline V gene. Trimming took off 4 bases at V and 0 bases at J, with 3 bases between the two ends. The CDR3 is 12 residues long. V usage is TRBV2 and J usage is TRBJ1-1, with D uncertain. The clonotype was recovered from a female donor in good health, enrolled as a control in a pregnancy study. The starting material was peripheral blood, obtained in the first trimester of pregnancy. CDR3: CASSAVNTEAFF. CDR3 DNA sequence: TGTGCCAGCAGTGCTGTGAACACTGAAGCTTTCTTT.